This TCR beta chain was captured in a study of blood T cell repertoires in COVID-19. The wider study: Italy, Spain and the United States were the sources of the convalescent and acute COVID-19 samples.

Generated by immunoSEQ multiplex PCR, the TCRdb table keeps only in-frame clones and is missing some. This sample has 130,000 to 150,000 clones, with 75% to 90% found just once. Germline CDR1 reads LGHNA; CDR2 reads YSLEER. The CDR3 loop spans 16 amino acids. Trimming shortened V by 3 bases and J by 0 bases, and 11 bases separated the two germline ends. The source material was peripheral blood. The TCR originated in a woman between 55 and 75 years old with active COVID-19. The chain has TRBV4-3 and TRBJ1-4; D unclear. The CDR3, as DNA: TGCGCCAGCAGCCACGTTGGCCATGCAACTAATGAAAAACTGTTTTTT. Translation: CASSHVGHATNEKLFF.